This T cell receptor beta chain originates from a study of a mutant IDH1 vaccine in newly diagnosed glioma. Study-level background: Most patients had radiochemotherapy with temozolomide before enrollment; others had one alone.

Profiling relied on immunoSEQ multiplex PCR, and the TCRdb table lists in-frame clones only, not all of them. The table shows tens of thousands of clones, with about 80% occurring only once. CDR1 is GTSNPN, CDR2 SVGIG, per germline (reference sequence). Trimming took off 5 bases at V and 2 bases at J, with 15 bases between the two ends. This CDR3 spans 14 amino acids. Points on this clone: The antigen remains undetermined.

Whole-study results and caveats: Pseudoprogression appears to have had no connection to changes in top peripheral T cell clonotypes.

Time point specified: baseline, week 1 (first vaccination visit). Treatment meaning: pre-vaccination baseline after standard-of-care therapy. The chain uses TRBV30 and TRBJ1-2; TRBD1 might be the D (5 bases). The sequence derives from a woman in her fifties or sixties with glioma. The sample in question was PBMCs, obtained from a glioma patient treated with radiotherapy, temozolomide or both. CDR3 sequence reads: CAWDRQGRNYGYTF. The CDR3 DNA sequence: TGTGCCTGGGATCGGCAGGGCAGGAACTATGGCTACACCTTC.